This T cell receptor (beta chain) was recorded in a study of T cell changes during pregnancy in multiple sclerosis. V was clipped by 4 bases and J by 7 bases; unmatched bases: 8. The CDR3 sequence is 14 residues long. Germline V CDR1 and CDR2: MNHEY, SMNVEV (reference sequence). Using immunoSEQ multiplex PCR, the repertoire was profiled, and TCRdb retains in-frame clones only, with some absent. The sample has approximately 61,000 clones, around 90% seen once. Sequencing was performed on peripheral blood, taken after pregnancy. The V call is TRBV27, the J call TRBJ1-2, with 8 bases aligning to TRBD1. The clonotype comes from a female donor in good health, enrolled as a control in a pregnancy study. The DNA of the CDR3 is TGTGCCAGCAGTTGGTCCAGGGGGCGAGGTGGCTACACCTTC. Protein sequence: CASSWSRGRGGYTF.